These T cell receptor beta chains were read from a single sample in a study of identical twins. MiXCR, applied by TCRdb to the 5' RACE reads, yields one record per CDR3 protein. The table records hundreds of thousands of distinct CDR3 sequences, around 6.1% of them present only once. Input material: naive T cells sorted from blood. These TCRs come from a man younger than 30 in good health. The CDR3 runs from the conserved cysteine through the conserved F or W. The D gene is left open where the match is weak. Clone size, where shown, is once, few, many, or a class for clones that have expanded.

>TRBV7-2|15|-|TRBJ2-1|many
TGTGCCAGCACCTCTCCGTGGCTCTCCTACAATGAGCAGTTCTTC
CASTSPWLSYNEQFF
>TRBV30|13|-|TRBJ1-5|-
TGTGCCTGGACACGGCAGGGAAATCAGCCCCAGCATTTT
CAWTRQGNQPQHF
>TRBV7-6|14|TRBD2|TRBJ2-5|few
TGTGCCAGCAGCTCTAGCGGGAGGGAAGAGACCCAGTACTTC
CASSSSGREETQYF
>TRBV6-1|14|-|TRBJ2-1|many
TGTGCCAGCAGTCCCGGGGGCAACTACAATGAGCAGTTCTTC
CASSPGGNYNEQFF
>TRBV25-1|15|-|TRBJ1-1|few
TGTGCCAGCAGTGTAGGCAGGAATACGAACACTGAAGCTTTCTTT
CASSVGRNTNTEAFF
>TRBV20-1|15|TRBD2|TRBJ2-1|many
TGCAGTGCTAGGAAGCGGGAGGGGTTCGGGAATGAGCAGTTCTTC
CSARKREGFGNEQFF
>TRBV5-6|15|TRBD2|TRBJ2-1|many
TGTGCCAGCAGCTTGACTAGCGGGTTGGGCAATGAGCAGTTCTTC
CASSLTSGLGNEQFF
>TRBV29-1|13|TRBD1|TRBJ2-1|few
TGCAGCGTTGCAGGGACAGGGGGCAATGAGCAGTTCTTC
CSVAGTGGNEQFF
>TRBV14|15|-|TRBJ1-3|many
TGTGCCAGCAGCCAAGTAAGGCAGAAAGGAAACACCATATATTTT
CASSQVRQKGNTIYF
>TRBV24-1|14|TRBD2|TRBJ2-1|many
TGTGCCACCAGTGATCCTACTACTAGCGGGAGGTCGTTCTTC
CATSDPTTSGRSFF
>TRBV5-1|14|-|TRBJ1-1|many
TGCGCCAGCACCCCGATGGGGACGAACACTGAAGCTTTCTTT
CASTPMGTNTEAFF
>TRBV5-1|13|-|TRBJ2-2|many
TGCGCCAGCAGCTATACCAGCACCGGGGAGCTGTTTTTT
CASSYTSTGELFF
>TRBV3-1|13|-|TRBJ1-2|many
TGCGCCAGCAGCCAGGGATCTAACTATGGCTACACCTTC
CASSQGSNYGYTF
>TRBV20-1|14|-|TRBJ2-1|many
TGCAGTGCTCGGGGTAGAAGCTCCTACAATGAGCAGTTCTTC
CSARGRSSYNEQFF
>TRBV12-3/TRBV12-4|16|-|TRBJ2-7|-
TGTGCCAGCAGTCCTCTATCCCGGGGCTCGTCCTACGAGCAGTACTTC
CASSPLSRGSSYEQYF
>TRBV5-6|14|-|TRBJ1-5|-
TGTGCCAGCAGCCTTTCGGACAACAATCAGCCCCAGCATTTT
CASSLSDNNQPQHF
>TRBV7-6|17|TRBD2|TRBJ2-7|-
TGTGCCAGCAGCTTAGGATTCCGCGGGAGGGCCCCCCGCGAGCAGTACTTC
CASSLGFRGRAPREQYF
>TRBV28|14|-|TRBJ2-7|-
TGTGCCAGCAGCCCCGGAGTAGAAGACTACGAGCAGTACTTC
CASSPGVEDYEQYF
>TRBV5-1|15|TRBD2|TRBJ2-5|-
TGCGCCAGCAGCCCACCGGGACTAGCCCAAGAGACCCAGTACTTC
CASSPPGLAQETQYF
>TRBV20-1|15|-|TRBJ2-5|many
TGCAGTGCCAGGGCGAGACTGACAGCTCAAGAGACCCAGTACTTC
CSARARLTAQETQYF
>TRBV29-1|15|-|TRBJ2-1|many
TGCAGCGTTGACGGGGTGGGGTTGGGAGACAATGAGCAGTTCTTC
CSVDGVGLGDNEQFF
>TRBV13|16|TRBD2|TRBJ2-5|few
TGTGCCAGCAGCTTTGGAGCGGGAGCTCGTCAAGAGACCCAGTACTTC
CASSFGAGARQETQYF